This entry lists 29 T cell receptor beta chains sequenced from one sample in a study of CD8 T cells in ankylosing spondylitis. TCRdb redid the calling of the 5' RACE reads with MiXCR, one entry per CDR3 protein. The table has about 240,000 distinct CDR3 sequences, around 7.8% seen once; the top ten hold under 7.5%. The sequencing sample was made of blood, either unsorted or a sorted T cell fraction (not recorded which). These receptors all come from a male donor with ankylosing spondylitis or in good health (not recorded which).

The chain uses TRBV4-1 and TRBJ1-2; D gene ambiguous. Germline V gene data show CDR1 as MGHRA and CDR2 as YSYEKL. The CDR3 spans 12 residues. Between the trimmed V and J ends, which lost 0 bases and 8 bases, there was a span of 7 bases. The CDR3 reads CASSQDGEGYTF. CDR3 DNA sequence: TGCGCCAGCAGCCAAGACGGTGAGGGCTACACCTTC.

This clonotype appeared many times. CDR3 loop: CSAIDSTLSYNEQFF. The DNA of the CDR3 is TGCAGTGCTATTGACAGTACCCTCTCCTACAATGAGCAGTTCTTC. J is TRBJ2-1 and V is TRBV20-1; TRBD1 might be the D (5 bases). This CDR3 is 15 amino acids long. V lost 4 bases to trimming and J lost 0 bases, with 13 bases between them. CDR1 DFQATT and CDR2 SNEGSKA come from the germline V gene (reference sequence).

This clonotype occurred a few times. In DNA, the CDR3 is TGTGCCAGCAGCTTAAACCCAGGGACCATGGGCAATGAGCAGTTCTTC. This translates into CASSLNPGTMGNEQFF. The rearrangement links TRBV7-2 to TRBJ2-1, with D perhaps being TRBD1 or TRBD2 (5 bases each). CDR1 SGHTA and CDR2 FQGNSA come from the germline V gene. The V and J ends lost 2 bases and 6 bases respectively, with 17 bases between them. The CDR3 has 16 amino acids.

The chain has TRBV7-9 and TRBJ1-2, with D possibly TRBD1 on 5 matching bases. V was trimmed by 2 bases and J by 4 bases, leaving 20 bases between them. CDR1 and CDR2 (germline): SEHNR, FQNEAQ (reference sequence). The CDR3 is made up of 17 amino acids. The CDR3 DNA reads as TGTGCCAGCAGCTTAAAGGTCTGGGGCAGGAAAGGCTATGGCTACACCTTC. It is translated as CASSLKVWGRKGYGYTF.

In this sample, this clonotype turned up many times. CDR3 sequence (DNA): TGTGCCAGCAGTTCCCTAGCGGGGGGGGACTCCAGTGAGCAGTTCTTC. It yields the protein CASSSLAGGDSSEQFF. The chain uses TRBV6-2 or TRBV6-3 and TRBJ2-1; 12 bases are shared with TRBD2. J was trimmed by 9 bases and V by 4 bases; bases with no gene match: 10. This CDR3 spans 16 amino acids. Germline V gene lookup returns CDR1 MNHEY and CDR2 SVGEGT.

This clonotype was seen repeatedly, ten times or more. J is TRBJ1-1 and V is TRBV5-1, with 7 bases aligning to TRBD1. The J segment lost 2 bases and the V segment lost 1 base, leaving 11 bases of the junction unmatched. The CDR3 length is 17 residues. Per germline, CDR1 SGHRS and CDR2 YFSETQ. CDR3 residues: CASSLHRDRTANTEAFF. The DNA of the CDR3 is TGCGCCAGCAGCTTGCACCGGGACAGAACAGCTAACACTGAAGCTTTCTTT.

This clonotype was recorded at least ten times. V usage is TRBV7-2 and J usage is TRBJ2-3, with a possible D match to TRBD1 (5 bases). CDR1 is SGHTA, CDR2 FQGNSA, per germline. Trimming pared 1 base from V and 3 bases from J, leaving 14 bases between. The CDR3 totals 16 residues. The CDR3 nucleotides are TGTGCCAGCAGCTTAGGCGTGGGGCGGCTGACAGATACGCAGTATTTT. Translating gives CASSLGVGRLTDTQYF. Full variable domain (missing parts from reference TRBV7-2 and TRBJ2-3): GAGVSQSPSNKVTEKGKDVELRCDPISGHTALYWYRQSLGQGLEFLIYFQGNSAPDKSGLPSDRFSAERTGGSVSTLTIQRTQQEDSAVYLCASSLGVGRLTDTQYFGPGTRLTVL.

This clonotype occurred many times. V and J are TRBV6-5 and TRBJ2-1; tentative D call: TRBD1 (6 bases). The V end lost 1 base, the J end lost 2 bases, and 12 bases lay between the germline ends. The CDR3 length is 16 residues. The germline gives CDR1 MNHEY, CDR2 SVGAGI. The CDR3 loop reads CASSYFTGTPYNEQFF. CDR3 nucleotides: TGTGCCAGCAGTTACTTCACCGGGACACCCTACAATGAGCAGTTCTTC.

The chain joins TRBV30 to TRBJ2-2; 10 positions match TRBD1. CDR1 and CDR2 (germline): GTSNPN, SVGIG (reference sequence). The CDR3 extends over 17 amino acids. The J segment lost 6 bases and the V segment lost 3 bases, leaving 13 bases of the junction unmatched. The CDR3 is CAWRPSGTGAVSGELFF. CDR3 coding DNA: TGTGCCTGGAGACCCTCGGGGACAGGGGCGGTATCCGGGGAGCTGTTTTTT.

This clonotype came up a few times. V is TRBV7-2 and J is TRBJ2-7, with 7 nucleotides matching TRBD2. Germline V gives CDR1 SGHTA, CDR2 FQGNSA. V lost 4 bases, J lost 5 bases, and 14 bases stayed unmatched. The CDR3 runs 16 residues. The CDR3 coding sequence is TGTGCCAGCAGCTCACCGGCCGGGAGGAGCGGGGACGAGCAGTACTTC. It specifies CASSSPAGRSGDEQYF.

The DNA of the CDR3 is TGCAGTGCTCGGGGACAGGAGAACTACGAGCAGTACTTC. Protein: CSARGQENYEQYF. This chain connects TRBV20-1 to TRBJ2-7, with 8 nucleotides matching TRBD1. There are 13 residues in the CDR3. Germline-derived CDR1 and CDR2 are DFQATT and SNEGSKA (reference sequence). V trimming: 5 bases; J trimming: 3 bases; junction bases outside the gene matches: 6.

In its sample, this clonotype was seen many times. The chain links TRBV20-1 to TRBJ1-3, with 7 bases that match TRBD1. The CDR3 contains 15 residues. The J segment lost 0 bases and the V segment lost 4 bases, leaving 6 bases of the junction unmatched. The germline gives CDR1 DFQATT, CDR2 SNEGSKA (reference sequence). In DNA form, the CDR3 reads TGCAGTGCTAAGTCACAGGGGAGCTCTGGAAACACCATATATTTT. Its translation: CSAKSQGSSGNTIYF.

In this sample, this clonotype turned up many times. The chain uses TRBV7-9 and TRBJ2-5; D is unclear. Trimming stripped 5 bases from V and 2 bases from J, with 12 bases between. Germline CDR1 is SEHNR and CDR2 is FQNEAQ (reference sequence). The CDR3 covers 14 residues. The chain's CDR3 is CASSTGRAQETQYF. The CDR3 bases are TGTGCCAGCAGCACTGGACGGGCTCAAGAGACCCAGTACTTC.

Many counts were recorded for this clonotype. The CDR3 protein is CSAWTGTNEKLFF. CDR3 nucleotide sequence: TGCAGTGCTTGGACAGGGACTAATGAAAAACTGTTTTTT. The genes are TRBV20-1 and TRBJ1-4; 8 positions agree with TRBD1. This CDR3 contains 13 residues. The germline gives CDR1 DFQATT, CDR2 SNEGSKA (reference sequence). Trimming cost V 5 bases and J 2 bases; bases outside gene matches: 1.

This clonotype came up many times. The chain has TRBV3-1 and TRBJ2-7; TRBD2 is a possible D gene (6 bases). This CDR3 region has 16 residues. Trimming stripped 2 bases from V and 4 bases from J, with 18 bases between. From germline, CDR1 is LGHDT and CDR2 YNNKEL (reference sequence). As DNA, the CDR3 is TGTGCCAGCAGCCAATCCGGGTCCGGGACTCATTACGAGCAGTACTTC. Residues: CASSQSGSGTHYEQYF.

This clonotype was recorded a few times. The gene calls are TRBV30 and TRBJ2-5, with D perhaps matching TRBD1 or TRBD2 (5 bases each). V lost 4 bases, J lost 2 bases, and 11 bases lay in between. Germline values: CDR1 GTSNPN, CDR2 SVGIG (reference sequence). The CDR3 is made up of 13 amino acids. The CDR3 protein is CAWKRGLQETQYF. The CDR3 DNA follows: TGTGCCTGGAAGAGGGGCTTGCAAGAGACCCAGTACTTC. The full variable domain, in which reference TRBV30 and TRBJ2-5 provide the parts outside the CDR3, is SQTIHQWPATLVQPVGSPLSLECTVEGTSNPNLYWYRQAAGRGLQLLFYSVGIGQISSEVPQNLSASRPQDRQFILSSKKLLLSDSGFYLCAWKRGLQETQYFGPGTRLLVL.

A remark on this clonotype: With a much larger clone just one base away, this may be a read error. The chain recombines TRBV12-3 or TRBV12-4 with TRBJ1-2; TRBD1 is a possible D gene (6 bases). CDR3 length: 14 amino acids. The CDR3 coding sequence is TGTGCCAGCAGTCCCCTCGAGGCGGCCGGGGGCTACCCCTTC. This gives the protein CASSPLEAAGGYPF.

This clonotype was seen repeatedly, ten times or more. The chain is built from TRBV20-1 and TRBJ2-2, with 7 bases identical to TRBD1. The CDR3 contains 16 residues. From germline, CDR1 is DFQATT and CDR2 SNEGSKA (reference sequence). The J segment lost 0 bases and the V segment lost 3 bases, leaving 7 bases of the junction unmatched. The CDR3 region is CSASTTGVPNTGELFF. The CDR3, as DNA: TGCAGTGCTAGTACTACAGGGGTCCCGAACACCGGGGAGCTGTTTTTT.

This chain uses TRBV27 with TRBJ1-1; D gene ambiguous. In germline, CDR1 is MNHEY, CDR2 SMNVEV (reference sequence). The V end lost 7 bases, the J end lost 5 bases, and 17 bases lay between the germline ends. The CDR3 runs to 14 residues. CDR3 amino acids: CASTPSGYGTEAFF. Here the CDR3 DNA reads TGTGCCAGCACCCCCTCCGGTTATGGGACTGAAGCTTTCTTT.

Ten or more counts support this clonotype. This rearrangement joins TRBV7-2 to TRBJ1-4, with TRBD1 identical over 7 bases. The V gene's germline CDR1 is SGHTA and CDR2 FQGNSA. V gave up 5 bases and J gave up 7 bases; unmatched junction bases: 4. This CDR3 is built from 13 residues. CDR3 coding DNA: TGTGCCAGCAGCCCTACAGGGGTTGAAAAACTGTTTTTT. Protein sequence: CASSPTGVEKLFF.

The table lists this clonotype with many counts. The rearrangement uses TRBV29-1 and TRBJ2-7; either TRBD1 or TRBD2 may supply D (5 bases each). The V gene lost 6 bases and the J gene lost 3 bases, with 12 bases spanning the gap. Germline V CDR1 and CDR2: SQVTM, ANQGSEA. The CDR3 loop spans 12 amino acids. The CDR3 sequence: CSVVEGNYEQYF. CDR3 nucleotides: TGCAGCGTCGTCGAGGGGAACTACGAGCAGTACTTC.

This clonotype was seen only a few times. This chain joins TRBV18 and TRBJ2-7; TRBD1 agrees at 7 bases. CDR1 is KGHSH and CDR2 is LQKENI in the germline V gene. The V gene end was trimmed by 3 bases and the J gene end by 5 bases; junction bases not matched to a gene: 7. CDR3 size: 14 residues. For the CDR3, the DNA is TGTGCCAGCTCACCCCGGACAGGTAGCGACGAGCAGTACTTC. It yields the protein CASSPRTGSDEQYF.

This clonotype was seen ten or more times. The CDR3 spells CASSPLWGGTEAFF. In nucleotides, the CDR3 is TGTGCCAGCAGCCCCCTCTGGGGGGGCACTGAAGCTTTCTTT. The chain is built from TRBV11-2 and TRBJ1-1, with D tentatively TRBD1 (5 bases). V lost 5 bases, J lost 4 bases, and 14 bases lay in between. The CDR3 extends over 14 amino acids. The germline V gene encodes CDR1 SGHAT and CDR2 FQNNGV.

The table lists this clonotype with many counts. The rearrangement uses TRBV20-1 and TRBJ1-4; D is ambiguous. CDR3 length: 14 residues. Between the trimmed V and J ends, which lost 3 bases and 5 bases, there was a span of 13 bases. The V gene's germline CDR1 is DFQATT and CDR2 SNEGSKA (reference sequence). The CDR3 sequence: CSASLGSPNEKLFF. As DNA, the CDR3 is TGCAGTGCTAGTTTAGGCAGTCCAAATGAAAAACTGTTTTTT.

This clonotype showed up many times. The chain couples TRBV18 to TRBJ1-1; D gene unclear. CDR1 and CDR2 (germline): KGHSH, LQKENI. This CDR3 comprises 16 residues. Trimming pared 3 bases from V and 3 bases from J, leaving 17 bases between. The CDR3, as DNA: TGTGCCAGCTCACCCGAAACTAGGTGGACGTACACTGAAGCTTTCTTT. Protein sequence: CASSPETRWTYTEAFF.

This clonotype was recorded many times. This chain uses TRBV20-1 with TRBJ1-1, with 9 nucleotides matching TRBD1. The CDR3 extends over 16 amino acids. Germline values: CDR1 DFQATT, CDR2 SNEGSKA (reference sequence). The ends lost 0 bases at V and 0 bases at J; junction bases unmatched: 5. The CDR3 protein is CSAREGTGSMNTEAFF. CDR3 in DNA: TGCAGTGCTAGAGAAGGGACAGGGAGCATGAACACTGAAGCTTTCTTT.

In this sample, this clonotype turned up many times. The V call is TRBV4-3, the J call TRBJ1-1, with TRBD1 matching over 8 bases. CDR1 is LGHNA and CDR2 is YSLEER in the germline V gene. The CDR3 runs to 19 residues. With 4 bases clipped from V and 0 bases from J, the junction kept 16 bases outside the gene matches. CDR3 loop: CASSPQAGTGPSMNTEAFF. CDR3 nucleotide sequence: TGCGCCAGCAGCCCTCAAGCTGGGACAGGACCTTCCATGAACACTGAAGCTTTCTTT.

This clonotype was seen repeatedly, ten times or more. Written as DNA, the CDR3 is TGCGCCAGCAGTACGGGACAGGGACCTACCTACGAGCAGTACTTC. It is translated as CASSTGQGPTYEQYF. The J gene is TRBJ2-7, the V gene TRBV5-1; 9 nucleotides agree with TRBD1. Germline CDR1 is SGHRS and CDR2 is YFSETQ. J lost 2 bases, V lost 5 bases, and 8 bases had no gene match. The CDR3 is made up of 15 amino acids.

This clonotype was recorded at least ten times. This chain joins TRBV20-1 and TRBJ2-2; D unclear. Trimming took off 4 bases at V and 3 bases at J, with 12 bases between the two ends. The CDR3 is 14 amino acids. The germline V gene has CDR1 DFQATT and CDR2 SNEGSKA (reference sequence). The CDR3 region is CSATRSRDTGELFF. CDR3 nucleotide sequence: TGCAGTGCTACCAGGAGTCGGGACACCGGGGAGCTGTTTTTT.